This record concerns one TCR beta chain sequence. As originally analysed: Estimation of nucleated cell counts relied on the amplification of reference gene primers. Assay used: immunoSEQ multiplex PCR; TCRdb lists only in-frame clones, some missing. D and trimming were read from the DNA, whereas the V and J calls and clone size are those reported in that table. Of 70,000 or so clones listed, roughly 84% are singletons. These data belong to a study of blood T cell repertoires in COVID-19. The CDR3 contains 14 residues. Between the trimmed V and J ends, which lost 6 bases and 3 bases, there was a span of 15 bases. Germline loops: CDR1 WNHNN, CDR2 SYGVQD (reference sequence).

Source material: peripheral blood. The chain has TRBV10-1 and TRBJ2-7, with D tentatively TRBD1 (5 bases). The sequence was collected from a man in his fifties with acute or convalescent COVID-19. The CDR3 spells CASSSDPTVYEQYF. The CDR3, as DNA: TGCGCCAGCAGCTCGGATCCGACAGTCTACGAGCAGTACTTC.